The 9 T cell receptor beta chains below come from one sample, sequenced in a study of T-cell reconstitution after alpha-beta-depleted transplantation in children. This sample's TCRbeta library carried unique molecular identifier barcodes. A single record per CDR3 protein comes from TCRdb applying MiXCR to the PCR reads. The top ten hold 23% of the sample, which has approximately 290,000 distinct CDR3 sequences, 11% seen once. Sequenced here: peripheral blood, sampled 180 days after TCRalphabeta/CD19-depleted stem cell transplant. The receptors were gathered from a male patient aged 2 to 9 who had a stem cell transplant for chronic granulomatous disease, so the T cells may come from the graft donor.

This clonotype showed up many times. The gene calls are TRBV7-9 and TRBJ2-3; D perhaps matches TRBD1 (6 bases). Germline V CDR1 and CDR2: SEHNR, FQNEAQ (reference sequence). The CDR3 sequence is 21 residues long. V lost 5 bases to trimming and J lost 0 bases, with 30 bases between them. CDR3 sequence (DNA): TGTGCCAGCAGCGAACACTACAGGGTTAGGGAAGCGATACCTAGCACAGATACGCAGTATTTT. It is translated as CASSEHYRVREAIPSTDTQYF.

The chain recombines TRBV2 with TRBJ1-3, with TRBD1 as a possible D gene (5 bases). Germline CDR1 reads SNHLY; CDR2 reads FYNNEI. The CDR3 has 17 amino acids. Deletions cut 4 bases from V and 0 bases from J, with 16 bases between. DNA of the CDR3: TGTGCCAGCAGTGGAAGGGGCAGTCTCAGCTCTGGAAACACCATATATTTT. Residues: CASSGRGSLSSGNTIYF.

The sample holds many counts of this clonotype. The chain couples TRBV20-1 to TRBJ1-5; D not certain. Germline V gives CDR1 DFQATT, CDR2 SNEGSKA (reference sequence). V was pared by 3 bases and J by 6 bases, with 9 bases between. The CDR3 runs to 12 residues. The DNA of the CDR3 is TGCAGTGCTAGCGGACTTTTTCAGCCCCAGCATTTT. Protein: CSASGLFQPQHF.

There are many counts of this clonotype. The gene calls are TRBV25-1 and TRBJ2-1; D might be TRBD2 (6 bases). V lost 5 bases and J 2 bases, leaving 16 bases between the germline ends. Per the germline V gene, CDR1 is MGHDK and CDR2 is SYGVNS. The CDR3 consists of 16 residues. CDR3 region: CASSPKDLATYNEQFF. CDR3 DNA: TGTGCCAGCAGTCCCAAAGACCTAGCGACCTACAATGAGCAGTTCTTC.

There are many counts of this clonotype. CDR3 DNA: TGCGCCAGCAGTCCCGGGGGAGACACAGATACGCAGTATTTT. Its translation: CASSPGGDTDTQYF. The V and J genes are TRBV5-1 and TRBJ2-3, with TRBD2 as a possible D gene (6 bases). V gave up 5 bases and J gave up 2 bases, with 12 bases separating them. CDR1 SGHRS and CDR2 YFSETQ come from the germline V gene. There are 14 residues in the CDR3.

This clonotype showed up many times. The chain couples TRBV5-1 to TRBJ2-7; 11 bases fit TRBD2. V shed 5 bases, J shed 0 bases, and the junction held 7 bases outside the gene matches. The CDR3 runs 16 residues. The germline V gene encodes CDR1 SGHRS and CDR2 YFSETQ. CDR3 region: CASSLAGGIVSYEQYF. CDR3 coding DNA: TGCGCCAGCAGTCTAGCGGGAGGCATAGTCTCCTACGAGCAGTACTTC.

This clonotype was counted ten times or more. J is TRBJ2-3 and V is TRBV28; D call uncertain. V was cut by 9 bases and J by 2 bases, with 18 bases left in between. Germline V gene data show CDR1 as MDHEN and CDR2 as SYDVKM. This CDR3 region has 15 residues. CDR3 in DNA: TGTGCCAGGATTGGGGTTCCAGGTCCCACAGATACGCAGTATTTT. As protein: CARIGVPGPTDTQYF.

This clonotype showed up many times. CDR3 protein: CSARDMAGANNEQFF. The CDR3 nucleotides read TGCAGTGCTAGAGATATGGCGGGAGCCAACAATGAGCAGTTCTTC. This sequence joins TRBV20-1 and TRBJ2-1; 7 nucleotides align to TRBD2. Germline CDR1 DFQATT, CDR2 SNEGSKA (reference sequence). This CDR3 region has 15 residues. Germline trimming cut 0 bases from V and 5 bases from J; bases unmatched to any gene: 7.

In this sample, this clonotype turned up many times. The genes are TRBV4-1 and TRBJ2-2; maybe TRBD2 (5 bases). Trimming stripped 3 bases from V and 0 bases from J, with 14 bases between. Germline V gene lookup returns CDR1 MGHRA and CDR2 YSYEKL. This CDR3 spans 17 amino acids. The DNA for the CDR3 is TGCGCCAGCAGCCATCTAGCCGTGTTCGCGAACACCGGGGAGCTGTTTTTT. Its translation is CASSHLAVFANTGELFF.